This T cell receptor beta chain stems from a study of cytomegalovirus exposure and HLA in healthy donors. Primers: 60 Vbeta forward and 13 Jbeta reverse. Assay used: immunoSEQ multiplex PCR; TCRdb lists only in-frame clones, some missing. The table shows some 140,000 clones, with 73% occurring only once. Trimming removed 0 bases at V and 8 bases at J, with 5 bases between. The CDR3 sequence is 12 residues long. Germline V gene data show CDR1 as SGHTA and CDR2 as FQGTGA. This sequence joins TRBV7-3 and TRBJ2-1; D gene unclear. Input material: PBMCs. The TCR was taken from a woman aged 40-49 years in good health and CMV-seronegative. This CDR3 is CASSLTSDEQFF. CDR3 sequence (DNA): TGTGCCAGCAGCTTAACTAGTGATGAGCAGTTCTTC.